This T cell receptor beta chain appears in the sequencing data of a study of cytomegalovirus exposure and HLA in healthy donors (dated by TCRdb to 2017 to 2019). As for the study more broadly: In an earlier analysis of several hundred of the donors, roughly 300 Gb of sequence data and 90 million to 130 million unique TCR beta sequences from 150 million to 200 million T cells were reported. An early release that covered around 590 HLA-typed donors contained approximately 300 gigabases of sequencing data and tens of millions of unique TCR sequences. Of the approximately 400 genotyped donors, over 65% fell in the genetic ancestry cluster associated with self-reported Caucasian donors. The study was designed to test whether signatures of past pathogen exposure could be identified by cataloging public T cell receptors. Using immunosequencing, the study profiled T cell repertoires from 666 subjects and related those repertoires to cytomegalovirus serostatus. In addition to the first cohort of 666 subjects, a separate validation cohort of approximately 130 different subjects was used. High-throughput TCR immunosequencing, statistical association of individual TCRs with disease status, and machine learning were combined to predict cytomegalovirus infection status. A later analysis re-examined previously published TCR beta repertoires from about 670 donors and added high-resolution HLA genotyping to investigate patterns of TCR occurrence. Rather than using new phenotypic data, the later analysis identified candidate immune exposures from TCR beta sequences and from how often those sequences occurred across donors. An earlier analysis of more than 450 of the donors used high-throughput TCR beta sequencing to judge whether each TCR beta V gene segment behaved as functional or pseudogenic. Donor age, sex, ethnicity and CMV serostatus were collected together with the repertoire data. Genome-wide SNP genotypes for about three fifths of the roughly 700 donors were used in a later genetic analysis, which treated that subset as a discovery cohort. Every discovery cohort repertoire had been produced on one sequencing platform. HLA typing included class I and class II loci at four-digit resolution. Typing coverage varied by locus: roughly 620-640 donors for A, B, C, DRB1 and DQB1; about 520 for DQA1; 606 for DPA1; roughly 450 for DPB1. Roughly 5 DR-DQ haplotypes were handled as single units for association and clustering because linkage in the cohort was strong. On average, around 240,000 unique TCR beta nucleotide sequences were sequenced per donor among 398 genotyped donors of the cohort, with around 19% of those sequences being non-productive.

Preparation of the library involved the immunoSEQ multiplex PCR assay. For the multiplex PCR, a mixture combining 60 forward primers for TCR Vbeta segments and 13 reverse primers for TCR Jbeta segments was used. The CDR3 region of rearranged TCR beta genes was amplified from genomic DNA by a multiplex PCR assay. On the Illumina HiSeq System, the amplified TCR beta libraries were sequenced as 87-base-pair reads. For the original study's pipeline: A later analysis tallied tens of millions of unique TCR beta chains across the 666 repertoires, and about 12 million of those chains were shared by two or more donors. A nearest-neighbor algorithm error-corrected the raw reads and collapsed the reads into unique sequences, merging closely related sequences to remove PCR and sequencing errors. V, D and J gene segments were assigned by aligning CDR3 sequences to IMGT reference sequences. Each retained sequence needed at least a six-nucleotide match to both a V gene segment and a J gene segment. A rearrangement counted as productive if the CDR3 had no stop codons and remained in frame with V and J, and every other rearrangement counted as non-productive. Following IMGT convention, CDR3 was defined as the stretch from the second conserved V-encoded cysteine to the conserved J-encoded phenylalanine. Sequences without an unambiguous match to a single V gene segment were excluded from the earlier analysis of several hundred of the donors. An earlier analysis of fewer than 750 of the donors called V segments functional above 56.7% productive rearrangements and segregating when the between-donor standard deviation exceeded 5%. To diagnose cytomegalovirus status from the catalog of TCR beta chain sequences, a statistical classification framework was built. In a later analysis, TCR nucleotide sequences were compared against IMGT/GENE-DB human TR gene sequences so that V and J genes could be assigned. The TCRdist pipeline was used in a later analysis to assign CDR3 sequences and most-parsimonious VDJ recombination scenarios. In a later analysis, every TCR beta chain was defined by the combination of its CDR3 amino acid sequence and its V-gene family, and reads without a unique V-gene family were dropped. As a way to deal with suspected cross-contamination and a sequencing artifact, a later analysis dropped hundreds of nucleotide sequences that were highly shared and had low generation probability. In a later analysis, a clonal expansion index was calculated for each public chain from normalized within-repertoire ranks of inferred template counts. In a later analysis, generation probabilities were computed with a VDJ recombination model fitted to out-of-frame rearrangements, and the resulting probabilities were checked against IGoR. In a later analysis, hypergeometric tests were used to score TCR-TCR, TCR-HLA and TCR-CMV co-occurrence, with a repertoire-size bias correction applied to TCR pairs. To estimate false discovery rates, a later analysis permuted the HLA or CMV assignments 20 times. In a later analysis, co-occurring TCRs were grouped using DBSCAN, with TCRdist sequence similarity added in when clustering inside HLA-allele-positive subsets. Repertoires with fewer than 30,000 or more than 120,000 public chains were left out of co-occurrence clustering, as were four to six repertoires with anomalous nucleotide sharing. Not all clones reach the TCRdb copy of this immuneACCESS table, which keeps in-frame sequences only. Checked studies attribute under half of the gap to unresolved V genes and leave the rest unexplained. V, J and clone size are those of that table, while D and trimming were read from the DNA. Here the sample has approximately 190,000 clones; approximately 12% occur a single time. Approximately 7.8% of the sample rests with the top ten.

The cohort was made up of around 720 healthy bone marrow donors. At the time of sampling, all cohort members were nominally healthy, though unrecorded immune exposures were likely present. The donor was CMV seropositive and belonged to the group of 250 to 300 seropositive cohort members. Every donor gave a peripheral blood sample, and the peripheral blood mononuclear cells from that sample were used for TCR beta sequencing. Genomic DNA extraction from the blood cell samples was performed with the Qiagen DNeasy Blood Extraction Kit. Regarding this clone: The antigen it recognizes is unknown. Qualities for individual bases were not recorded, and no much larger clone is one base off.

From its cysteine to its phenylalanine, the CDR3 spans 16 amino acids. Solely the CDR3 DNA is kept, with 48 bases framed from the first base. V loses 3 bases of germline sequence and J loses 5 bases, and the interval between the two ends is 21 bases. In the germline V gene (reference sequence), CDR1 corresponds to SGHNT and CDR2 to YYREEE. The paper as a whole reports these results and caveats: Compared with equally common non-associated chains, HLA-associated TCR beta chains in a later analysis were more clonally expanded and had lower generation probabilities. The presence/absence analyses assumed that sequencing depth was roughly uniform across donors, and that assumption may not be true. When HLA alleles, especially DR and DQ, strongly co-occurred, TCR associations were difficult to assign to individual alleles. Most TCR sequences were observed very rarely across donors, whereas some public TCRs were present in many individuals. The cohort was sequenced for TCR beta chains only, and without alpha or paired-chain data the features that could be detected were limited. Three of the identified cytomegalovirus-associated TCR beta chains were confirmed in vitro to be specific for cytomegalovirus antigens. According to the authors, the approach could potentially be generalized to other disease states and immunological phenotypes. According to a later genetic analysis, donors in an Asian-associated ancestry cluster had fewer N-insertions in productive TCRs than the approximately 610-donor mean. In a later analysis, the rate of TCR association differed among HLA loci, with DRB1 alleles having the most associated TCRs and HLA-C alleles having the fewest. In an earlier analysis of about 600 of the donors, most TCR beta V segments appeared in productive rearrangements about 87% or about 30% of the time, broadly matching IMGT annotations. In both the original and validation cohorts, the classifier was reported to diagnose cytomegalovirus status with high specificity and sensitivity. The only immune exposure information available for the cohort was CMV serostatus. A later analysis reported that several top co-occurrence clusters appeared linked to parvovirus B19, influenza, CMV and Epstein-Barr virus. Linkage disequilibrium might explain the correlated functional status among segregating V segments, but an unknown experimental factor could not be excluded. Some IMGT-functional V segments, including TRBV6-2 and TRBV6-3, could not be told apart with the 87-base-pair reads, so those segments were excluded. In a later analysis, most CMV-associated TCR beta chains were found to appear HLA-restricted, with HLA associations seemingly driven largely by CMV exposure. The earlier analysis of 587 of the donors excluded some 15 rarely observed V segments, including chromosome 9 orphons, because counts were too low. A later genetic analysis associated a missense DCLRE1C variant with V-gene and J-gene trimming of TCR beta chains, and an independent cohort replicated the association. Specific HLA alleles were associated with 16,951 TCR beta sequences at a false discovery rate of 0.05 in a later analysis. The study listed approximately 150 TCR beta chains as associated with cytomegalovirus. A group of highly shared sequence variants was considered likely to be a technical artifact of the sequencing pipeline. A further reported finding was that TCR beta sequences accurately predicted the HLA-A and HLA-B alleles for most subjects in the first cohort. Because HLA typing was missing for some donors at each locus, association tests included only the typed subset.

Rearrangement joined TRBV5-4 to TRBJ2-7; a tentative D call is TRBD1 (9 bases match). Sequenced input: PBMCs. This receptor was obtained from a man over 45 in good health and CMV-seropositive. This receptor carries the CDR3 CASSSGGTGPINEQYF. The bases are TGTGCCAGCAGCTCGGGGGGGACAGGGCCAATTAACGAGCAGTACTTC.